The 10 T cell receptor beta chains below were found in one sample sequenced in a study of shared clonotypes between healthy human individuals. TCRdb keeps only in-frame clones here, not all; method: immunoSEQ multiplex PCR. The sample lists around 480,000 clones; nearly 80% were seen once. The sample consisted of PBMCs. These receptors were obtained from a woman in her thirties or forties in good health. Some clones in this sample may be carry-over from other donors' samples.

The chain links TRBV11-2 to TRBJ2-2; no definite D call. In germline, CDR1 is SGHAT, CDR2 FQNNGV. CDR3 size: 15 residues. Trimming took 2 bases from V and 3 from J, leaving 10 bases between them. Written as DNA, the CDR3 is TGTGCCAGCAGCTTACACCCAGCTGACACCGGGGAGCTGTTTTTT. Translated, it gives CASSLHPADTGELFF.

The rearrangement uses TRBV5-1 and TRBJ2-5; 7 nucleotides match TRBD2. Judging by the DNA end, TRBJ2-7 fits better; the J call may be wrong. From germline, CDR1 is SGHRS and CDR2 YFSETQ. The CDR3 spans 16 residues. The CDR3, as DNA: TGCGCCAGCAGCTTGGCCTTAGCGGGTGCCTCCTACGAGCAGTACTTC. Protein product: CASSLALAGASYEQYF.

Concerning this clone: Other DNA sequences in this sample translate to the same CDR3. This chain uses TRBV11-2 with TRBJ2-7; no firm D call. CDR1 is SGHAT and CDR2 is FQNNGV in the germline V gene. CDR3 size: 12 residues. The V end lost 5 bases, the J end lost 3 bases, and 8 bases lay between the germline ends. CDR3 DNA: TGTGCCAGCAGCCGACAAGGCTACGAGCAGTACTTC. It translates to CASSRQGYEQYF.

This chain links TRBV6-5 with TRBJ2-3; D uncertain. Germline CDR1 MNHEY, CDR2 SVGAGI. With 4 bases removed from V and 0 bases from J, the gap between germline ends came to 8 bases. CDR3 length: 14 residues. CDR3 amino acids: CASSSLTSTDTQYF. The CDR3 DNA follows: TGTGCCAGCAGTTCCCTGACTAGCACAGATACGCAGTATTTT.

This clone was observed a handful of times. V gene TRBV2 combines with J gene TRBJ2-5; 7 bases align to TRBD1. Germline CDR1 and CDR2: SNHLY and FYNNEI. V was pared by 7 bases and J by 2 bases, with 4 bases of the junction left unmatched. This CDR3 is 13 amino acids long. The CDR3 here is CASTGTVQETQYF. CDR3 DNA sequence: TGTGCCAGCACCGGGACAGTTCAAGAGACCCAGTACTTC.

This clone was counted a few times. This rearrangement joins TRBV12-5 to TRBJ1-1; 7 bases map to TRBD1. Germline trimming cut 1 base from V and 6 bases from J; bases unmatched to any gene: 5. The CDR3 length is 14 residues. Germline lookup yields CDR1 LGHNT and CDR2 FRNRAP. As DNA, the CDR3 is TGTGCTAGTGGTTTGGAGCCGGGACAGCCTGAAGCTTTCTTT. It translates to CASGLEPGQPEAFF.

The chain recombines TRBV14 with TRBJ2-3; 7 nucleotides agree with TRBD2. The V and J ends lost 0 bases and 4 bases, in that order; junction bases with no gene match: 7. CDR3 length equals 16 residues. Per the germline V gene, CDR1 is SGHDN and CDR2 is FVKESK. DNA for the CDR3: TGTGCCAGCAGCCAAGAAAGCGGGACGTACGCAGATACGCAGTATTTT. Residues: CASSQESGTYADTQYF.

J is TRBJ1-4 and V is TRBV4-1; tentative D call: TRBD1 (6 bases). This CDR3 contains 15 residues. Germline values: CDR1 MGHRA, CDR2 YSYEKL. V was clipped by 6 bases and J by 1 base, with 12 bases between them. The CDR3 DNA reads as TGCGCCAGCAGACCGATAGGGGGAACTAATGAAAAACTGTTTTTT. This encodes CASRPIGGTNEKLFF.

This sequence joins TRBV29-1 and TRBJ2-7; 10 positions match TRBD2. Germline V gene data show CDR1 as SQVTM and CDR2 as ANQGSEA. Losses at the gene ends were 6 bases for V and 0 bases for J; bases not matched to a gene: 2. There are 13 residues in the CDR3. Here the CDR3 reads CSVPSGSSYEQYF. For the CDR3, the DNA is TGCAGCGTCCCTAGCGGGAGCTCCTACGAGCAGTACTTC.

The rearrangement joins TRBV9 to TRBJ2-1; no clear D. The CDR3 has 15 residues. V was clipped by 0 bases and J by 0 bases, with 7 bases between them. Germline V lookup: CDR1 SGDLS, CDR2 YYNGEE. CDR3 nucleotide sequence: TGTGCCAGCAGCGTAGGGGCTCGCTCCTACAATGAGCAGTTCTTC. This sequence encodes CASSVGARSYNEQFF.